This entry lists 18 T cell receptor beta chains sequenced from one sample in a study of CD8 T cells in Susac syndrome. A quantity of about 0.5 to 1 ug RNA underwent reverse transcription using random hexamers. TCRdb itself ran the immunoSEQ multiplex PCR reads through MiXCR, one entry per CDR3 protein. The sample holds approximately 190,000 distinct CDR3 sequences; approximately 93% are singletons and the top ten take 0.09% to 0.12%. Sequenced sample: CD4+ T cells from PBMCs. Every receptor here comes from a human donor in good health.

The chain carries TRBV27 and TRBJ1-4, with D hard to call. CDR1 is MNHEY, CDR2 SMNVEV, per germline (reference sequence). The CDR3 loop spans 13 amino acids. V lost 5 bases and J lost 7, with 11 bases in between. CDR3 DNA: TGTGCCAGCAGTAGGCGATACGGTGAAAAACTGTTTTTT. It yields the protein CASSRRYGEKLFF. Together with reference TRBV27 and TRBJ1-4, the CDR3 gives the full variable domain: EAQVTQNPRYLITVTGKKLTVTCSQNMNHEYMSWYRQDPGLGLRQIYYSMNVEVTDKGDVPEGYKVSRKEKRNFPLILESPSPNQTSLYFCASSRRYGEKLFFGSGTQLSVL.

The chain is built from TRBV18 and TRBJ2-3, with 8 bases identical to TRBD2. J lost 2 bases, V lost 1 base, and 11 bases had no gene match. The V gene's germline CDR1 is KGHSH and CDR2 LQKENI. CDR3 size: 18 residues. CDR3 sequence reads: CASSPLRSAGGTTDTQYF. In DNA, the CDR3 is TGTGCCAGCTCACCACTGCGTTCGGCGGGGGGCACCACAGATACGCAGTATTTT.

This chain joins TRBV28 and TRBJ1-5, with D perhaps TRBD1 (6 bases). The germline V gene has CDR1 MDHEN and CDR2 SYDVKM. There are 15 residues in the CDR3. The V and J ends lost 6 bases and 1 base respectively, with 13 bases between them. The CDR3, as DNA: TGTGCCAGCAGCCCCACGGACAGAAGCAATCAGCCCCAGCATTTT. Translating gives CASSPTDRSNQPQHF.

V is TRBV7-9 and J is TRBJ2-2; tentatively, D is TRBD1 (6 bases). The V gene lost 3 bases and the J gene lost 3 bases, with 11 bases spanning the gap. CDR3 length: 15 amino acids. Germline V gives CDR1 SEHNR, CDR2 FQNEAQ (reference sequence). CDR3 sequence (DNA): TGTGCCAGCAGCTTCCGAAAGGGGGACACCGGGGAGCTGTTTTTT. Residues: CASSFRKGDTGELFF.

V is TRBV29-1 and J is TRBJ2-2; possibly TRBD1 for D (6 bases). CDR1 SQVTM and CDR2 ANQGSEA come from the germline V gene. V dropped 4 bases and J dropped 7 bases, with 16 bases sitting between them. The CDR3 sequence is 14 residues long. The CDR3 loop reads CSVAIQGIGGELFF. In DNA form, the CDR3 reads TGCAGCGTTGCAATACAGGGAATCGGCGGGGAGCTGTTTTTT.

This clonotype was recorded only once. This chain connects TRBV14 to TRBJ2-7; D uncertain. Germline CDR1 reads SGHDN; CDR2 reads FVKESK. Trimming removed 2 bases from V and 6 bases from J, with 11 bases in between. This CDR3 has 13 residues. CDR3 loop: CASSQLPVSEQYF. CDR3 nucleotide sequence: TGTGCCAGCAGCCAATTGCCAGTCTCCGAGCAGTACTTC.

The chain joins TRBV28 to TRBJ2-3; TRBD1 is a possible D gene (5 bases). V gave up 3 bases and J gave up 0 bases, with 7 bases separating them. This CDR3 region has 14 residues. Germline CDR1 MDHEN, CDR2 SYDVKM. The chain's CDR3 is CASSLDTSTDTQYF. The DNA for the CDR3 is TGTGCCAGCAGTTTGGACACTAGCACAGATACGCAGTATTTT.

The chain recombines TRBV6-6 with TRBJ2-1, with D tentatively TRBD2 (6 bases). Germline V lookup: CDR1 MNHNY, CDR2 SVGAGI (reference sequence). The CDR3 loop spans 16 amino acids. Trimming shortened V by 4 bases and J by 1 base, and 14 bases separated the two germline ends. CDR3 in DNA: TGTGCCAGCAGTTGGACTCGGAGGGGTTCCTACAATGAGCAGTTCTTC. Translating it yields CASSWTRRGSYNEQFF.

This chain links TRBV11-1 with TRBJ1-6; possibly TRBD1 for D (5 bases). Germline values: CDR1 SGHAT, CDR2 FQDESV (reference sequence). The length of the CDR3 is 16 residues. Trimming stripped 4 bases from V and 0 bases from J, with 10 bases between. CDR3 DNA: TGTGCCAGCAGCTCTGAGGGGAACTCCTATAATTCACCCCTCCACTTT. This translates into CASSSEGNSYNSPLHF.

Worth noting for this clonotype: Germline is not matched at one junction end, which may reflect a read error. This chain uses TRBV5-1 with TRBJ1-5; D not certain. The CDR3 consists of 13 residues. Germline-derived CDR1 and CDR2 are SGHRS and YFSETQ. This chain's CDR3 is CASSSDSNQPQHF. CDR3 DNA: TGTGCCAGCAGTTCCGACAGCAATCAGCCCCAGCATTTT.

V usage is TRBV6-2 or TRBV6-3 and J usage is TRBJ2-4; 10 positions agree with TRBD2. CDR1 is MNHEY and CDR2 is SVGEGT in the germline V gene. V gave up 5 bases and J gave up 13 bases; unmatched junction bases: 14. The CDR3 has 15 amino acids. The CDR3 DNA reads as TGTGCCAGCAGTCAACCCCTAGCGGGGGCGGCCCTACAGTACTTC. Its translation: CASSQPLAGAALQYF.

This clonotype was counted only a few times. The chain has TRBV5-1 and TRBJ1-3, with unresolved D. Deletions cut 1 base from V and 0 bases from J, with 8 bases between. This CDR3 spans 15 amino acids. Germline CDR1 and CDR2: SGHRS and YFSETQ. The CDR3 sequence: CASSLTSASGNTIYF. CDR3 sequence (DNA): TGCGCCAGCAGCTTGACAAGCGCCTCTGGAAACACCATATATTTT.

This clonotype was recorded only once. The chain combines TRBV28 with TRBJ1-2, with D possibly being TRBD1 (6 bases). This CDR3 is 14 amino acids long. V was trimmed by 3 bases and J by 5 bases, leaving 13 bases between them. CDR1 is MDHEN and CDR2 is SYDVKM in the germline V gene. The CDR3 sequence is CASSFPGGGYGYTF. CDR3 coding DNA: TGTGCCAGCAGTTTCCCTGGAGGGGGGTATGGCTACACCTTC.

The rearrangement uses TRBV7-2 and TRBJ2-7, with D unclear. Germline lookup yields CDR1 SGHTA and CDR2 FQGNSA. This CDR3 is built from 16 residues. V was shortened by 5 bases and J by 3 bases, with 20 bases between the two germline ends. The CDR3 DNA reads TGTGCCAGCAGCCCGACCTTACCCCCCTACTACTACGAGCAGTACGTC. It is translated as CASSPTLPPYYYEQYV.

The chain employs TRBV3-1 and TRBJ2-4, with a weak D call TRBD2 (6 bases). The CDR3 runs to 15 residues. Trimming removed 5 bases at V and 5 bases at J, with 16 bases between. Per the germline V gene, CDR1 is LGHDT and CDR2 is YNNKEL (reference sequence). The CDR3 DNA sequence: TGTGCCAGCAGCACCATGGGCGGGACCGAAAACATTCAGTACTTC. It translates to CASSTMGGTENIQYF.

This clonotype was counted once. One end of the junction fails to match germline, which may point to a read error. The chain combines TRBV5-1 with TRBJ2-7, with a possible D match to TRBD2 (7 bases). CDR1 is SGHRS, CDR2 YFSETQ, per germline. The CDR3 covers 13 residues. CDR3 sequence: CASSSGGPYEQYF. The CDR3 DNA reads TGCGCCAGTAGCTCGGGGGGCCCCTACGAGCAGTACTTC.

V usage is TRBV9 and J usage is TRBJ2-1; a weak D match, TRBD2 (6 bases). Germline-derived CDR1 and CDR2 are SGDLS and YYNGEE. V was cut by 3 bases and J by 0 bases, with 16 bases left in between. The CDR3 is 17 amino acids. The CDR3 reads CASSEGRRGASYNEQFF. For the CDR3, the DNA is TGTGCCAGCAGCGAGGGGAGGCGGGGTGCCTCCTACAATGAGCAGTTCTTC.

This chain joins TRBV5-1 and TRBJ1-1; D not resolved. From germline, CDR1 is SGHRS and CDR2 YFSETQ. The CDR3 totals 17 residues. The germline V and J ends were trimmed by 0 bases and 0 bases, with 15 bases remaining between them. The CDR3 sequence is CASSLAVWSNLNTEAFF. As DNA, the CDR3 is TGCGCCAGCAGCTTGGCCGTTTGGTCGAATTTGAACACTGAAGCTTTCTTT.